These 16 T cell receptor beta chains originate from one sample sequenced in a study of CD8 T cells in Susac syndrome. The RNA input was roughly 0.45 to 1 ug, and it was reverse transcribed with random hexamers. A single record per CDR3 protein comes from TCRdb applying MiXCR to the immunoSEQ multiplex PCR reads. The sample has about 210,000 distinct CDR3 sequences, nearly 97% seen once. The sample comprised CD4+ T cells from PBMCs. All receptors derive from a human donor with multiple sclerosis.

The rearrangement uses TRBV12-3 or TRBV12-4 and TRBJ1-5; D remains unclear. CDR3 length equals 13 residues. The V end lost 1 base, the J end lost 5 bases, and 6 bases lay between the germline ends. The CDR3 is CASSLGADQPQHF. DNA for the CDR3: TGTGCCAGCAGTTTAGGGGCCGATCAGCCCCAGCATTTT.

The rearrangement joins TRBV18 to TRBJ1-2, with TRBD1 identical over 9 bases. The CDR3 totals 13 residues. The germline V gene encodes CDR1 KGHSH and CDR2 LQKENI. J gave up 6 bases and V 4 bases, and 3 bases lay outside the gene matches. DNA of the CDR3: TGTGCCAGCTCACAACAGGGGGCGCATGGCTACACCTTC. This codes for CASSQQGAHGYTF.

The chain combines TRBV27 with TRBJ1-5; D perhaps matches TRBD1 (5 bases). The CDR3 runs 15 residues. Trimming took off 8 bases at V and 0 bases at J, with 14 bases between the two ends. Germline assignment: CDR1 MNHEY and CDR2 SMNVEV (reference sequence). The CDR3 DNA is TGTGCCAGCCGGGGCCAGGGTTATAGCAATCAGCCCCAGCATTTT. Protein: CASRGQGYSNQPQHF.

The chain employs TRBV9 and TRBJ2-1, with 10 nucleotides matching TRBD2. The CDR3 totals 16 residues. V lost 0 bases, J lost 8 bases, and 8 bases stayed unmatched. Looked up from germline, CDR1 is SGDLS and CDR2 is YYNGEE. CDR3 residues: CASSVESGRAWDEQFF. As DNA, the CDR3 is TGTGCCAGCAGCGTAGAAAGCGGGAGGGCCTGGGATGAGCAGTTCTTC.

Written as DNA, the CDR3 is TGTGCCAGCAGCCGAAGTCACACTAGCACAGATACGCAGTATTTT. Translated: CASSRSHTSTDTQYF. V usage is TRBV3-1 and J usage is TRBJ2-3; D remains unclear. The germline V and J ends were trimmed by 4 bases and 0 bases, with 11 bases remaining between them. The CDR3 loop spans 15 amino acids. Looked up from germline, CDR1 is LGHDT and CDR2 is YNNKEL (reference sequence).

The V gene is TRBV29-1, the J gene TRBJ1-6; tentative D call: TRBD1 (5 bases). The length of the CDR3 is 13 residues. V was clipped by 3 bases and J by 11 bases, with 14 bases between them. Germline lookup yields CDR1 SQVTM and CDR2 ANQGSEA. The CDR3 is CSVEDNWIPPLHF. CDR3 DNA sequence: TGCAGCGTTGAGGACAACTGGATCCCACCCCTCCACTTT. Variable domain in full (rest from reference TRBV29-1 and TRBJ1-6): SAVISQKPSRDICQRGTSLTIQCQVDSQVTMMFWYRQQPGQSLTLIATANQGSEATYESGFVIDKFPISRPNLTFSTLTVSNMSPEDSSIYLCSVEDNWIPPLHFGNGTRLTVT.

This clonotype came up once. In DNA form, the CDR3 reads TGCAGTGTCAGTCGGGGCAGCTCCTACGAGCAGTACTTC. Protein product: CSVSRGSSYEQYF. The chain employs TRBV20-1 and TRBJ2-7; D is perhaps TRBD1 or TRBD2 (5 bases each). Germline CDR1 DFQATT, CDR2 SNEGSKA (reference sequence). V lost 7 bases to trimming and J lost 0 bases, with 13 bases between them. The CDR3 consists of 13 residues.

In its sample, this clonotype was seen once. The V and J genes are TRBV29-1 and TRBJ1-1; D is unclear. The V end lost 3 bases, the J end lost 0 bases, and 14 bases lay between the germline ends. CDR1 is SQVTM and CDR2 is ANQGSEA in the germline V gene. The CDR3 length is 15 residues. This chain's CDR3 is CSVEARLPMNTEAFF. CDR3 DNA sequence: TGCAGCGTTGAGGCCAGGTTACCAATGAACACTGAAGCTTTCTTT.

The chain employs TRBV20-1 and TRBJ2-5; possible D gene TRBD2, 6 bases. Germline CDR1 is DFQATT and CDR2 is SNEGSKA (reference sequence). The CDR3 runs to 14 residues. The V and J ends lost 4 bases and 4 bases respectively, with 16 bases between them. CDR3 amino acids: CSAITPSVRETQYF. The CDR3 nucleotides read TGCAGTGCTATTACCCCTAGCGTAAGAGAGACCCAGTACTTC.

The CDR3 sequence: CASSPQGARTIQYF. Here the CDR3 DNA reads TGTGCCAGCAGCCCACAGGGGGCGCGGACCATTCAGTACTTC. The chain uses TRBV2 and TRBJ2-4, with 9 bases lining up with TRBD1. The V gene's germline CDR1 is SNHLY and CDR2 FYNNEI. V lost 6 bases, J lost 9 bases, and 9 bases stayed unmatched. CDR3 size: 14 residues.

The rearrangement joins TRBV20-1 to TRBJ2-3; possibly TRBD2 for D (6 bases). The V end was cut by 6 bases, the J end by 0 bases, with 16 bases between. CDR3 length: 15 residues. CDR1 and CDR2 (germline): DFQATT, SNEGSKA (reference sequence). CDR3 sequence: CSAIYSGLSTDTQYF. DNA of the CDR3: TGCAGTGCAATTTACAGCGGGTTGAGCACAGATACGCAGTATTTT.

The chain combines TRBV9 with TRBJ2-1; 10 bases line up with TRBD1. V lost 0 bases and J lost 5; bases outside the gene matches: 8. CDR1 and CDR2 (germline): SGDLS, YYNGEE. This CDR3 comprises 17 residues. The CDR3 sequence is CASSVVGGQGLDNEQFF. The CDR3 DNA is TGTGCCAGCAGCGTAGTGGGGGGACAGGGGCTGGACAATGAGCAGTTCTTC.

V usage is TRBV6-5 and J usage is TRBJ1-5; D may be TRBD1 (6 bases). Germline CDR1 reads MNHEY; CDR2 reads SVGAGI. The V and J ends lost 5 bases and 4 bases respectively, with 21 bases between them. The CDR3 has 17 residues. The CDR3 coding sequence is TGTGCCAGCAGTCACAACGCCAAACAGGGCCGTAATCAGCCCCAGCATTTT. It codes for CASSHNAKQGRNQPQHF.

The V and J genes are TRBV24-1 and TRBJ1-5; 7 positions agree with TRBD1. Germline values: CDR1 KGHDR, CDR2 SFDVKD. The CDR3 covers 14 residues. The V gene end was trimmed by 9 bases and the J gene end by 5 bases; junction bases not matched to a gene: 9. The CDR3 coding sequence is TGTGCCACCCCAGGGGGAGAACTCCATCAGCCCCAGCATTTT. It codes for CATPGGELHQPQHF.

The chain links TRBV5-1 to TRBJ2-1; D is unresolved. Germline V gene sequence: CDR1 SGHRS, CDR2 YFSETQ. The CDR3 is 12 amino acids. V lost 4 bases, J lost 7 bases, and 9 bases lay in between. As DNA, the CDR3 is TGCGCCAGCAGCCTCCCGAGTAATGAGCAGTTCTTC. Protein: CASSLPSNEQFF.

This chain links TRBV2 with TRBJ1-1; D uncertain. Germline lookup yields CDR1 SNHLY and CDR2 FYNNEI. This CDR3 comprises 14 residues. V lost 6 bases and J lost 1, with 12 bases in between. Here the CDR3 reads CASRTRPKNTEAFF. CDR3 coding DNA: TGTGCCAGCAGAACTAGACCGAAGAACACTGAAGCTTTCTTT.